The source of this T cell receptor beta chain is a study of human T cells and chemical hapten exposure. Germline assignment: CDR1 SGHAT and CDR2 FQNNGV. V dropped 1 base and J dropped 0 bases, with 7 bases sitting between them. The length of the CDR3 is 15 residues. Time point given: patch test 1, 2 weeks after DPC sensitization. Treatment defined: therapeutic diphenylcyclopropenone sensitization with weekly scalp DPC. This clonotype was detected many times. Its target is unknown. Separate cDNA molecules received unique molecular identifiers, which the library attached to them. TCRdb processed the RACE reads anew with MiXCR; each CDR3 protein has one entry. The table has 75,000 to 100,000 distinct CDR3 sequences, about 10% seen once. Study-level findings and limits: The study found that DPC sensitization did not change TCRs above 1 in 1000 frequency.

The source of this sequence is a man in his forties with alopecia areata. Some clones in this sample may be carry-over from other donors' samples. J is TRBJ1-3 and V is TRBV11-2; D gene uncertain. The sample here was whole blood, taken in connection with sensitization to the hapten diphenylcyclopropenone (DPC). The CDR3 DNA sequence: TGTGCCAGCAGCTTAGCGTGGAGCTCTGGAAACACCATATATTTT. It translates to CASSLAWSSGNTIYF.